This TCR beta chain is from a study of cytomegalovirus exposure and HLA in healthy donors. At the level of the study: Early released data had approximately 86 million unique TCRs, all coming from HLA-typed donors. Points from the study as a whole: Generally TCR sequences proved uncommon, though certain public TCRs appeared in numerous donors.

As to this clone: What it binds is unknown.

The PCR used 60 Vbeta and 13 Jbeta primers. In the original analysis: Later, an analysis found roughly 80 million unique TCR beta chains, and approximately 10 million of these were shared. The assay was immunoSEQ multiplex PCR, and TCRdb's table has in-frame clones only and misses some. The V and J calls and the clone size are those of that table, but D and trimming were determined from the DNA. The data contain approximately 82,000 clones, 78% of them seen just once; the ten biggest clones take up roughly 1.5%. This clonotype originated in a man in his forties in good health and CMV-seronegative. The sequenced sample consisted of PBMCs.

The CDR3: CASSRTNRGGYEQYF. Written as DNA, the CDR3 is TGTGCCAGCAGCCGGACCAATCGCGGGGGTTACGAGCAGTACTTC. V is TRBV5-5 and J is TRBJ2-7; TRBD2 matches at 7 bases. CDR1 is SGHKS and CDR2 is YYEKEE in the germline V gene (reference sequence). The CDR3 consists of 15 residues. V shed 4 bases and J 4 bases; nucleotides not matched to a gene: 11.